The sequence of this T cell receptor beta chain was determined in a study of identical twins. Study-level points and caveats: Analyses of zero insertions could, in part, be confounded by invariant MAIT and iNKT cells. Out-of-frame beta sequences exhibited a weaker degree of excess twin sharing. Excess low generation probability was seen in twin-shared out-of-frame alpha sequences. Clonotypes of the beta chain that were abundant in cord blood carried fewer insertions (memory repertoires showed none).

TCRdb itself ran the 5' RACE reads through MiXCR, one entry per CDR3 protein. The profile shows 350,000 to 450,000 distinct CDR3 sequences, under 20% of them singletons. For this clonotype: Its specificity is unknown.

The CDR3 contains 18 residues. Germline lookup yields CDR1 SGHVS and CDR2 FQNEAQ. V was pared by 1 base and J by 3 bases, with 14 bases of the junction left unmatched. This sequence originates from a man in his forties or fifties in good health. The sequencing sample was made of naive T cells sorted from blood. This sequence joins TRBV7-8 and TRBJ2-7; 8 bases match TRBD1. DNA for the CDR3: TGTGCCAGCAGCTTAGAGAGGGTGCCGACAGGGGATTTCTACGAGCAGTACTTC. Its translation is CASSLERVPTGDFYEQYF.